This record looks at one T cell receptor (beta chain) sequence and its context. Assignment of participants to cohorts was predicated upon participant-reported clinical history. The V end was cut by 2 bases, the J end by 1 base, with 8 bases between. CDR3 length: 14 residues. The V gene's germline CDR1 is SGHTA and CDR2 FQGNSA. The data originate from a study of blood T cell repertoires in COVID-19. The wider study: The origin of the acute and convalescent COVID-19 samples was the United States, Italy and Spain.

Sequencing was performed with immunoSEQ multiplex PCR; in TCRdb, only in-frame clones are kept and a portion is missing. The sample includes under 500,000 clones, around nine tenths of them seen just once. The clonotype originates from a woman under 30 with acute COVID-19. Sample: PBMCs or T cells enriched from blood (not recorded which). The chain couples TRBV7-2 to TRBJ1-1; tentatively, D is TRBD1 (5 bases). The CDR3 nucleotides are TGTGCCAGCAGCTTACAGGGTTCGAACACTGAAGCTTTCTTT. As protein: CASSLQGSNTEAFF.